This T cell receptor (beta chain) derives from a study of human T cells and chemical hapten exposure. Noted time point: pre-sensitization, week 0. Documented treatment: therapeutic diphenylcyclopropenone sensitization with weekly scalp DPC. Each patch-test visit's blood sample preceded patch application. In its sample, this clonotype was seen a few times. TCRdb re-derived calls from the RACE reads in MiXCR, one entry per CDR3 protein. The sample comprises 300,000 to 450,000 distinct CDR3 sequences, 4.5% to 7% of which are singletons, and around 8.8% rests with the top ten. The source was whole blood, collected in connection with sensitization to the hapten diphenylcyclopropenone (DPC). The source of this sequence is a woman aged 18-29 years with alopecia areata. Some clones in this sample may be carry-over from other donors' samples.

The CDR3 here is CASSAVGQPQHF. The CDR3 DNA follows: TGTGCCAGCAGTGCGGTTGGACAGCCCCAGCATTTT. V gene TRBV6-1 combines with J gene TRBJ1-5; D is undetermined. This CDR3 has 12 amino acids. The V gene lost 4 bases and the J gene lost 7 bases, with 8 bases spanning the gap. Germline V lookup: CDR1 MNHNS, CDR2 SASEGT.